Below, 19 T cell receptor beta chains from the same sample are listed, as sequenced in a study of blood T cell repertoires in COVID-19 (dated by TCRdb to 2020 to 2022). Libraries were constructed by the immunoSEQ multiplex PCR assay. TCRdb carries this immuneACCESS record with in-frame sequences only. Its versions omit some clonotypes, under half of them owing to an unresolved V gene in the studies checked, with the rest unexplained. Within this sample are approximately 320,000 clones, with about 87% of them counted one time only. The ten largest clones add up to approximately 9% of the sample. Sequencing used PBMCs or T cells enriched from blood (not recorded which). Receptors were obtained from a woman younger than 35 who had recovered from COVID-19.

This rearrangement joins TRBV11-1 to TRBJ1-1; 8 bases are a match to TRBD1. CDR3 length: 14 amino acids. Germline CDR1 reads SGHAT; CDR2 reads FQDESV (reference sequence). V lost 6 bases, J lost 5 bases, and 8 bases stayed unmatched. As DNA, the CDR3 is TGTGCCAGCAGTCGAGGACAGGGCGGAACTGAAGCTTTCTTT. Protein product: CASSRGQGGTEAFF.

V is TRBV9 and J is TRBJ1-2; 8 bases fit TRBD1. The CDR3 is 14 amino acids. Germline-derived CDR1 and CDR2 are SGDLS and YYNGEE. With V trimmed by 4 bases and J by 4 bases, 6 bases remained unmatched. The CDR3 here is CASSRQGPSYGYTF. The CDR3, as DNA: TGTGCCAGCAGCAGACAGGGGCCCTCCTATGGCTACACCTTC.

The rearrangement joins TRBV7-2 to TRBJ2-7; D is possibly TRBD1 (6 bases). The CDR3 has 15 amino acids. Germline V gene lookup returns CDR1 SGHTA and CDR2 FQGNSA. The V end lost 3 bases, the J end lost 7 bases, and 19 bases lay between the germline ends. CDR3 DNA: TGTGCCAGCAGCTTTGTCACAGGGAGCCTGGGAGAGCAGTACTTC. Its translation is CASSFVTGSLGEQYF.

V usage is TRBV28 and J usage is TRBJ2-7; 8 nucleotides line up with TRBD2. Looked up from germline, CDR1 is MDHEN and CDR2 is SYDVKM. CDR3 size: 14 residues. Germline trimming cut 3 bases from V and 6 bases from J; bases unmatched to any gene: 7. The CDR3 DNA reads TGTGCCAGCAGTTTCTCGGCGGGAGGCCGCGAGCAGTACTTC. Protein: CASSFSAGGREQYF.

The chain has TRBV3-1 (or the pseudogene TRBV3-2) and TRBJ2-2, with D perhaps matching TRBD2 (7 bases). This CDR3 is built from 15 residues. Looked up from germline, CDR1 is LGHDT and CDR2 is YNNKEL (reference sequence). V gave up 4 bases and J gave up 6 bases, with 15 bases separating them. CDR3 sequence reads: CASSREGGGPGELFF. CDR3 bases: TGTGCCAGCAGCCGGGAGGGCGGGGGCCCCGGGGAGCTGTTTTTT.

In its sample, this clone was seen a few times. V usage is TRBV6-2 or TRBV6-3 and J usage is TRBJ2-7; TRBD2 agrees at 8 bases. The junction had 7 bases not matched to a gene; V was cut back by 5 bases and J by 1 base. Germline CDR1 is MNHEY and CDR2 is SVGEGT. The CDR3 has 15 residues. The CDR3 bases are TGTGCCAGCAGTACCCTCGGGGGGGCGTCCTACGAGCAGTACTTC. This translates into CASSTLGGASYEQYF.

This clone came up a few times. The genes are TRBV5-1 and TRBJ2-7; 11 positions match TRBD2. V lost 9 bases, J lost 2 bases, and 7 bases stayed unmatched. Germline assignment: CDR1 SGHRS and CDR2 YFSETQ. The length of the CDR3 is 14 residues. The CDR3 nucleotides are TGCGCCACCTCACTAGCGGGAGTCCCCTACGAGCAGTACTTC. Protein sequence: CATSLAGVPYEQYF.

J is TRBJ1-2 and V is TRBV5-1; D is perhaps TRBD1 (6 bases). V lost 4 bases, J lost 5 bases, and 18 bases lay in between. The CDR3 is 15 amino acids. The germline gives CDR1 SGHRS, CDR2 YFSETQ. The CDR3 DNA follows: TGCGCCAGCAGCCGCACCAGGGGCATGGAGTATGGCTACACCTTC. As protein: CASSRTRGMEYGYTF.

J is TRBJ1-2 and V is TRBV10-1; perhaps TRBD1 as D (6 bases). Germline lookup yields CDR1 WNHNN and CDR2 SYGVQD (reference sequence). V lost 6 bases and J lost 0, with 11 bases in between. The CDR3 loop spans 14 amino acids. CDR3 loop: CASRRQDSNYGYTF. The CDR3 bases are TGCGCCAGCAGGAGACAGGACTCTAACTATGGCTACACCTTC.

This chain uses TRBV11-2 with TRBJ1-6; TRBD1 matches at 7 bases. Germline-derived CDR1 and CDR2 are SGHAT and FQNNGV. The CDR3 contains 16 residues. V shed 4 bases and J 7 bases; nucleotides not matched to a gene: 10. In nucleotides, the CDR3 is TGTGCCAGCAGCTCCAACTGGGGGACAGAGAATTCACCCCTCCACTTT. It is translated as CASSSNWGTENSPLHF.

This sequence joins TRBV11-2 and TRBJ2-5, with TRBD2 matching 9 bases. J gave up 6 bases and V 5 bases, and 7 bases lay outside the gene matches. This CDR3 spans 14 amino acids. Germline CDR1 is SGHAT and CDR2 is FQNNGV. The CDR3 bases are TGTGCCAGCAGCGCCGGACTAGCGAGTAAGACCCAGTACTTC. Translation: CASSAGLASKTQYF.

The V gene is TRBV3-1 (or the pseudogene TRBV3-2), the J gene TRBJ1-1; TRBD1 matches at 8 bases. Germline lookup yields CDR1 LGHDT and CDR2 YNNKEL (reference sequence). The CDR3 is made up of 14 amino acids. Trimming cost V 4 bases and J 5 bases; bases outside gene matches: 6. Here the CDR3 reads CASSRLDRGTEAFF. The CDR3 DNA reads TGTGCCAGCAGCCGGTTAGACAGGGGAACTGAAGCTTTCTTT.

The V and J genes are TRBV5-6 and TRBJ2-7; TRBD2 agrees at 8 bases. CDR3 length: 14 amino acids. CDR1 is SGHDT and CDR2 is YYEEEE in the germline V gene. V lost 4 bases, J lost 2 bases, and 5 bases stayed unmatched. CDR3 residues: CASSQTSVAYEQYF. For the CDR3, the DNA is TGTGCCAGCAGCCAGACTAGCGTAGCCTACGAGCAGTACTTC.

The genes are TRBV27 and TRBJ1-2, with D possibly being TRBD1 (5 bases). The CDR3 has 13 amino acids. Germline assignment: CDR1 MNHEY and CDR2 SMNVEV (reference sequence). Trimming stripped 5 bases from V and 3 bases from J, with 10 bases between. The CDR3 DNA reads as TGTGCCAGCAGTCGACAGAACGACTATGGCTACACCTTC. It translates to CASSRQNDYGYTF.

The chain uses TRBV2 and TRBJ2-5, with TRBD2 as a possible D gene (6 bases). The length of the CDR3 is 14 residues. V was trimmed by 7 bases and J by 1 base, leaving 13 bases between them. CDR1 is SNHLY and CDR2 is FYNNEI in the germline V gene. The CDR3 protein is CASNQRGVQETQYF. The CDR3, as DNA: TGTGCCAGCAACCAACGCGGGGTCCAAGAGACCCAGTACTTC. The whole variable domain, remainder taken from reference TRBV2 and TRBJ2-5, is EPEVTQTPSHQVTQMGQEVILRCVPISNHLYFYWYRQILGQKVEFLVSFYNNEISEKSEIFDDQFSVERPDGSNFTLKIRSTKLEDSAMYFCASNQRGVQETQYFGPGTRLLVL.

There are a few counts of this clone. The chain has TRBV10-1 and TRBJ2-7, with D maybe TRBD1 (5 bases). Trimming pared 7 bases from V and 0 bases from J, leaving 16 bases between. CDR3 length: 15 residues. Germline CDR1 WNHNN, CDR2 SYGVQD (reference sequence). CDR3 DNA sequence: TGCGCCAGCACCCCGGCGCGGACAAGCTCCTACGAGCAGTACTTC. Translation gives CASTPARTSSYEQYF.

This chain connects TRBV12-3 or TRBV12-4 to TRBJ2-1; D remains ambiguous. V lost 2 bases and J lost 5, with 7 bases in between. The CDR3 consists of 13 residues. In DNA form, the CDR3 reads TGTGCCAGCAGTTTAACTAAAAACAATGAGCAGTTCTTC. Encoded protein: CASSLTKNNEQFF.

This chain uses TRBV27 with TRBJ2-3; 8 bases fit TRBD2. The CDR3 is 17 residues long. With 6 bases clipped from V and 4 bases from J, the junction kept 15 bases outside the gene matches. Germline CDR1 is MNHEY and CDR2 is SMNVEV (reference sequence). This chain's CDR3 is CASSLTPGGGLPDTQYF. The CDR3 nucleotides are TGTGCCAGCAGCTTAACTCCAGGCGGGGGGCTGCCAGATACGCAGTATTTT.

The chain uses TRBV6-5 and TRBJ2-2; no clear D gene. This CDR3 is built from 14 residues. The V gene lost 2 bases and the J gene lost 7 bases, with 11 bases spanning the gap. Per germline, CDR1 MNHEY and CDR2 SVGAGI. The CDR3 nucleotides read TGTGCCAGCAGTTACATGAGCGAGTACGGGGAGCTGTTTTTT. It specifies CASSYMSEYGELFF.